A selection of T cell receptor beta chains follows, all from one sample in a study of shared clonotypes between healthy human individuals. Using immunoSEQ multiplex PCR, the repertoire was profiled, and TCRdb retains in-frame clones only, with some absent. The sample has 1,500,000 or so clones, over 95% seen once. What was sequenced was naive CD4+ T cells sorted from blood. These receptors were obtained from a man aged 30 to 45 in good health. Each CDR3 is given with its conserved first and last residue. The D gene is left open where the match is weak. Clone size appears in some rows only: once, few, many, or a class for an expanded clone.

V	size	J	D	CDR3	DNA
TRBV11-2	-	TRBJ2-1	TRBD2	CASSLVGTSGSNEQFF	TGTGCCAGCAGCTTAGTGGGGACTAGCGGGAGCAATGAGCAGTTCTTC
TRBV19	-	TRBJ1-1	-	CASSLKRASPQGFF	TGTGCCAGTAGTCTCAAAAGGGCTTCGCCGCAAGGTTTCTTT
TRBV27	-	TRBJ2-2	TRBD2	CASLRLAGAGTGELFF	TGTGCCAGCCTTAGACTAGCGGGAGCGGGCACCGGGGAGCTGTTTTTT
TRBV6-5	-	TRBJ2-7	TRBD2	CASSNSGRAGEQYF	TGTGCCAGCAGCAATAGCGGGAGGGCGGGGGAGCAGTACTTC
TRBV9	-	TRBJ2-4	TRBD1	CASSAGQGLAKNIQYF	TGTGCCAGCAGCGCCGGACAGGGCCTGGCCAAAAACATTCAGTACTTC
TRBV20-1	-	TRBJ2-5	-	CSARIGETQYF	TGCAGTGCGCGAATCGGGGAGACCCAGTACTTC
TRBV6-1	-	TRBJ2-3	TRBD1	CASSGTVLRYTQYF	TGTGCCAGCAGCGGGACAGTACTTCGTTATACGCAGTATTTT
TRBV28	-	TRBJ2-3	TRBD2	CASRGSGRAGTDTQYF	TGTGCCAGCCGGGGTAGCGGGAGGGCCGGCACAGATACGCAGTATTTT
TRBV28	-	TRBJ2-7	TRBD1	CASTKDRDSYEQYF	TGTGCCAGCACAAAAGACAGGGACTCCTACGAGCAGTACTTC
TRBV19	-	TRBJ2-7	TRBD1	CASRHTGQGREQYF	TGTGCCAGTAGGCACACGGGACAGGGGAGAGAGCAGTACTTC
TRBV23-1	once	TRBJ1-1	-	CASSQSCHGQSTEAFF	TGCGCCAGCAGTCAATCGTGTCATGGACAATCCACTGAAGCTTTCTTT
TRBV10-3	-	TRBJ2-1	TRBD2	CATSPGLAGPEFYNEQFF	TGTGCCACAAGTCCGGGACTAGCGGGTCCCGAGTTCTACAATGAGCAGTTCTTC
TRBV5-1	once	TRBJ2-7	-	CASSLTGSSYEQYF	TGCGCCAGCAGCCTTACAGGGAGCTCCTACGAGCAGTACTTC
TRBV6-5	-	TRBJ1-1	-	CASRRGPSTEAFF	TGTGCCAGCCGGAGGGGACCGAGCACTGAAGCTTTCTTT
TRBV30	-	TRBJ1-5	TRBD1	CAWFLRGDSNQPQHF	TGTGCCTGGTTCCTCAGGGGGGATAGCAATCAGCCCCAGCATTTT
TRBV7-2	-	TRBJ1-1	-	CASSLRGRREAFF	TGTGCCAGCAGCTTGAGAGGGAGGCGTGAAGCTTTCTTT
TRBV7-8	-	TRBJ2-1	-	CASSSSREPYNEQFF	TGTGCCAGCAGCTCAAGCCGGGAGCCCTACAATGAGCAGTTCTTC
TRBV5-4	-	TRBJ2-6	TRBD1	CASSGPGQAAGGANVLTF	TGTGCCAGCAGCGGACCGGGACAGGCCGCCGGTGGGGCCAACGTCCTGACTTTC
TRBV5-5	-	TRBJ1-5	-	CASSLGLSPNQPQHF	TGTGCCAGCAGCTTGGGACTTAGCCCCAATCAGCCCCAGCATTTT
TRBV4-2	-	TRBJ2-7	-	CASSQDWRTEQYF	TGTGCCAGCAGCCAAGATTGGAGGACCGAGCAGTACTTC
TRBV29-1	-	TRBJ2-1	-	CSVTRDPFNEQFF	TGCAGCGTGACTAGGGACCCTTTCAATGAGCAGTTCTTC
TRBV10-3	-	TRBJ2-3	TRBD2	CAIRRGVAEAGTDTQYF	TGTGCCATCAGGCGGGGAGTGGCGGAAGCGGGGACAGATACGCAGTATTTT
TRBV5-1	-	TRBJ2-7	-	CASSPQGYEQYF	TGCGCCAGCAGCCCGCAGGGCTACGAGCAGTACTTC
TRBV11-2	-	TRBJ1-2	-	CASNLFGYGYTF	TGTGCCAGCAACCTTTTCGGCTATGGCTACACCTTC
TRBV19	-	TRBJ2-2	-	CASSRTPGLGELFF	TGTGCCAGTAGTAGGACCCCGGGCCTCGGGGAGCTGTTTTTT
TRBV18	-	TRBJ2-7	TRBD2	CASSNLTSGYEQYF	TGTGCCAGCTCCAACCTGACTAGCGGCTACGAGCAGTACTTC
TRBV10-2	-	TRBJ2-3	-	CASSGTQAQYF	TGCGCCAGCAGTGGGACCCAGGCGCAGTATTTT
TRBV6-1	-	TRBJ2-7	-	CASRLGSYEQYF	TGTGCCAGCCGACTGGGAAGCTACGAGCAGTACTTC
TRBV10-2	-	TRBJ2-2	TRBD1	CASKGQSTGELFF	TGCGCCAGCAAGGGACAGTCCACCGGGGAGCTGTTTTTT
TRBV27	once	TRBJ2-2	TRBD2	CASSHGLAGVLNTGELFF	TGTGCCAGCAGTCACGGACTAGCGGGAGTGCTGAACACCGGGGAGCTGTTTTTT
TRBV5-5	-	TRBJ2-1	-	CASSLELGGGNSYNEQFF	TGTGCCAGCAGCTTGGAGCTGGGCGGAGGAAACTCCTACAATGAGCAGTTCTTC
TRBV5-1	-	TRBJ2-7	TRBD2	CASSWLAGLAYEQYF	TGCGCCAGCAGCTGGTTAGCGGGGCTAGCCTACGAGCAGTACTTC
TRBV9	-	TRBJ2-7	TRBD1	CASSGTGNEQYF	TGTGCCAGCAGCGGGACAGGGAACGAGCAGTACTTC
TRBV7-8	-	TRBJ1-3	-	CASSLYRDKISGNTIYF	TGTGCCAGCAGCTTGTACCGGGACAAAATCTCTGGAAACACCATATATTTT
TRBV25-1	-	TRBJ1-1	-	CASRSGFPNTEAFF	TGTGCCAGCAGGTCAGGGTTTCCGAACACTGAAGCTTTCTTT
TRBV10-1	once	TRBJ2-5	-	CASSQGQETQYF	TGCGCCAGCAGCCAGGGACAAGAGACCCAGTACTTC